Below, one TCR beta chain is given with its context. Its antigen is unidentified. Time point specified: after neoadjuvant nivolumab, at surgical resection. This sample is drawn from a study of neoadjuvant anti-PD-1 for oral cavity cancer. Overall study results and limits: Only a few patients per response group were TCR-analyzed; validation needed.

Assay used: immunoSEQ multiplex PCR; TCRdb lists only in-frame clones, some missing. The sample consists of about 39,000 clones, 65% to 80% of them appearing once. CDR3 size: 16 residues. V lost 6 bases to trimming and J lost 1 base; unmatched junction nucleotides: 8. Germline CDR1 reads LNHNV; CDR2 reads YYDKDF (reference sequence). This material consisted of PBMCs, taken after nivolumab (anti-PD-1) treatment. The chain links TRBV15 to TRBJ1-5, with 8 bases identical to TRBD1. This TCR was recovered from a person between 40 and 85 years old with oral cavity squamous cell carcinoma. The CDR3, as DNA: TGTGCCACCAGAGGAACAGGGGGATTCAGCAATCAGCCCCAGCATTTT. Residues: CATRGTGGFSNQPQHF.